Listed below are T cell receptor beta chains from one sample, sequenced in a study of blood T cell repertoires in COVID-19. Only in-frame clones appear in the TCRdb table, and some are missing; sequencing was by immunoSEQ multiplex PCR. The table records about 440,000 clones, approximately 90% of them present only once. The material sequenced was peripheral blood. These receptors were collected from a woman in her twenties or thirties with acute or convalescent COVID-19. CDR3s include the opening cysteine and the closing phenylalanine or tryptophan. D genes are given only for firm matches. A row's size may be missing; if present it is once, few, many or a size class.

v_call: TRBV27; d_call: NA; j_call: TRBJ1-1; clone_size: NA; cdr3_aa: CASSYNGGTEAFF; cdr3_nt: TGTGCCAGCAGCTACAACGGGGGGACTGAAGCTTTCTTT
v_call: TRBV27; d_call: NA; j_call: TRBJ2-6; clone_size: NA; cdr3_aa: CATSPGHLSGANVLTF; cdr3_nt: TGTGCCACCAGCCCGGGACACCTCTCTGGGGCCAACGTCCTGACTTTC
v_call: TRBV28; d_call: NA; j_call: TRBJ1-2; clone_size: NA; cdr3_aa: CASSFHRAYGYTF; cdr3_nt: TGTGCCAGCAGTTTCCACAGGGCCTATGGCTACACCTTC
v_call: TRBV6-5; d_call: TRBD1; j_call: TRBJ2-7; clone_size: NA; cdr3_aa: CASSYSTGRGYEQYF; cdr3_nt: TGTGCCAGCAGTTACTCGACAGGGCGCGGCTACGAGCAGTACTTC
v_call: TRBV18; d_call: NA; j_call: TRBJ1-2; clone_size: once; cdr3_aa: CASSRTAMKWYGYTF; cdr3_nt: TGTGCCAGCTCCCGGACAGCGATGAAATGGTATGGCTACACCTTC
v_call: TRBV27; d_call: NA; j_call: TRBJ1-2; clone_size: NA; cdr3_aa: CASSLTGSSANYGYTF; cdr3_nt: TGTGCCAGCAGTTTAACAGGGAGTTCGGCTAACTATGGCTACACCTTC
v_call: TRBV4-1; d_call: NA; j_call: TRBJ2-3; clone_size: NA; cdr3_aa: CASSQDYTSADTQYF; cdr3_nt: TGCGCCAGCAGCCAAGATTATACTTCCGCAGATACGCAGTATTTT
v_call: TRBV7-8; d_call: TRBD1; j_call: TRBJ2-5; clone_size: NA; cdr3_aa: CASSWTGPTKETQYF; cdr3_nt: TGTGCCAGCAGCTGGACAGGGCCCACCAAAGAGACCCAGTACTTC
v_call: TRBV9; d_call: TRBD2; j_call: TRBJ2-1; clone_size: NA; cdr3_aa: CASSVEAGGTYNEQFF; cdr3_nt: TGTGCCAGCAGCGTAGAGGCGGGGGGAACCTACAATGAGCAGTTCTTC
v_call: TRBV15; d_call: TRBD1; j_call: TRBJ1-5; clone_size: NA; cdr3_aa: CATSRDRGTGQPQHF; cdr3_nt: TGTGCCACCAGCAGAGACAGGGGGACAGGTCAGCCCCAGCATTTT
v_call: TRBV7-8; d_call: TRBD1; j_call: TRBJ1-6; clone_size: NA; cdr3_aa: CASSWNPGQGYSPLHF; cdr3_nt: TGTGCCAGCAGTTGGAACCCGGGACAGGGCTATTCACCCCTCCACTTT
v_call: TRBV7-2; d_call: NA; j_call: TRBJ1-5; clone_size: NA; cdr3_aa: CASSFGTGRYQPQHF; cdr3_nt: TGTGCCAGCAGCTTCGGCACAGGAAGGTATCAGCCCCAGCATTTT
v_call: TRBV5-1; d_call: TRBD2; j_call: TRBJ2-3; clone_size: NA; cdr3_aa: CASSVAGGRDTQYF; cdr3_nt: TGCGCCAGCAGCGTAGCGGGGGGCCGTGATACGCAGTATTTT
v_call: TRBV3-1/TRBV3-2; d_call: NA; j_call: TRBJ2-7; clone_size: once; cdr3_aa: CASSLRGDPTYEQYF; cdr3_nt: TGTGCCAGCAGCCTTAGAGGTGATCCTACCTACGAGCAGTACTTC
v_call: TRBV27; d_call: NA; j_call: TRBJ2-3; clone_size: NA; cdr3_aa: CASTLTVGGDTQYF; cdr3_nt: TGTGCCAGCACCCTTACGGTGGGGGGAGATACGCAGTATTTT
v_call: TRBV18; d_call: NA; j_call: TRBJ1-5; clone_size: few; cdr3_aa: CASSPGDSPGPQHF; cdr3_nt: TGTGCCAGCTCCCCAGGCGACAGCCCGGGCCCCCAGCATTTT
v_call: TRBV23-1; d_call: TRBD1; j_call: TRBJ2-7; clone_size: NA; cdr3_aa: CASSQSTGRVDEQYF; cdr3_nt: TGCGCCAGCAGTCAATCGACAGGGCGTGTAGACGAGCAGTACTTC
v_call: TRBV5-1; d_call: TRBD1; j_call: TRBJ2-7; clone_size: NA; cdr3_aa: CASSLDRGLHIPYEQYF; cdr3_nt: TGCGCCAGCAGCTTGGACAGGGGGCTTCACATCCCCTACGAGCAGTACTTC
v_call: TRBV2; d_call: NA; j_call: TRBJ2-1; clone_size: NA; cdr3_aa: CASPEGGPHNEQFF; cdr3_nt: TGTGCCAGCCCTGAGGGGGGGCCCCACAATGAGCAGTTCTTC
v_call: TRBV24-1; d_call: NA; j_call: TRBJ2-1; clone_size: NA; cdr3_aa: CATSDFGEAGHEQFF; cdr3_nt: TGTGCCACCAGTGATTTCGGGGAGGCTGGGCATGAGCAGTTCTTC
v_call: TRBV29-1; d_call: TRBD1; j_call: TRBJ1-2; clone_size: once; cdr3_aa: CSVDGRTGARGNGYTF; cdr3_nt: TGCAGCGTTGACGGTAGAACAGGGGCAAGGGGAAATGGCTACACCTTC
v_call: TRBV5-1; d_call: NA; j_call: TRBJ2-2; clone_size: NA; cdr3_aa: CASSLVAGENTGELFF; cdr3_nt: TGCGCCAGCAGCTTGGTGGCTGGTGAGAACACCGGGGAGCTGTTTTTT
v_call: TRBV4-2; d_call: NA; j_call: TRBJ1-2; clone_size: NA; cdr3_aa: CASSQDVMSGQAYTF; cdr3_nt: TGTGCCAGCAGCCAAGATGTGATGTCAGGTCAGGCCTACACCTTC
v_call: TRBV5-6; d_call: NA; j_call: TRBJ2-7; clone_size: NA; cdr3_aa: CASSNSVAWDEQYF; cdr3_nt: TGTGCCAGCAGCAATAGCGTTGCATGGGACGAGCAGTACTTC
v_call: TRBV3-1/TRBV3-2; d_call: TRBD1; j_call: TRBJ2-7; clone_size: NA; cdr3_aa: CASSQEIYVDRGGEQYF; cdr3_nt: TGTGCCAGCAGCCAAGAAATATACGTGGACAGGGGAGGCGAGCAGTACTTC
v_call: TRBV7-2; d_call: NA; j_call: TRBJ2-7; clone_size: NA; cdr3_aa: CASTHGSGAYEQYF; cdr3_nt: TGTGCCAGCACCCACGGATCTGGAGCCTACGAGCAGTACTTC
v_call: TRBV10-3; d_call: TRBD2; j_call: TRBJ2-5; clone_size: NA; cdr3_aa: CATEPGLGEETQYF; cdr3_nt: TGTGCCACGGAACCGGGACTAGGGGAAGAGACCCAGTACTTC
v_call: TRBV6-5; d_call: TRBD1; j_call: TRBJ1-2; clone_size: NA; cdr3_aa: CASSKGQGAHYGYTF; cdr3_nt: TGTGCCAGCAGCAAAGGACAGGGGGCGCACTATGGCTACACCTTC
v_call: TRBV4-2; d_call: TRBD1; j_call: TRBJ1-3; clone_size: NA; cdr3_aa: CASSQVRGQGTGNTIYF; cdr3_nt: TGTGCCAGCAGCCAAGTTCGGGGACAGGGCACTGGAAACACCATATATTTT
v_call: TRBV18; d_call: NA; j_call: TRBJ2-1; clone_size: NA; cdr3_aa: CASSPRRDHNEQFF; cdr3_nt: TGTGCCAGCTCCCCCCGGCGGGACCACAATGAGCAGTTCTTC
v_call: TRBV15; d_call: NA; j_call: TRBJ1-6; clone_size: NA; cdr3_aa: CATSTLGSSLHF; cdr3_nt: TGTGCCACCAGCACTCTAGGTTCATCCCTCCACTTT
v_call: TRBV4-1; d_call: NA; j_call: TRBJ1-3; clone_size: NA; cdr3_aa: CASSQDRDGMPGNTIYF; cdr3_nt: TGCGCCAGCAGCCAGGATAGAGATGGGATGCCAGGGAACACCATATATTTT
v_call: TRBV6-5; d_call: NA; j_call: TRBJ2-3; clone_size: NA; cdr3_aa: CASSPPRGLDTQYF; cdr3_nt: TGTGCCAGCAGTCCCCCCCGGGGTTTAGATACGCAGTATTTT
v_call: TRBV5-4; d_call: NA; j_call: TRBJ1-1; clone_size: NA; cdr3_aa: CASRIRPGNTEAFF; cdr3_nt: TGTGCCAGCCGAATTCGCCCAGGGAACACTGAAGCTTTCTTT
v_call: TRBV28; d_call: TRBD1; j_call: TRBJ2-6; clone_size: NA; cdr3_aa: CASSPGQGHSGANVLTF; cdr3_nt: TGTGCCAGCAGCCCCGGACAGGGGCACTCTGGGGCCAACGTCCTGACTTTC
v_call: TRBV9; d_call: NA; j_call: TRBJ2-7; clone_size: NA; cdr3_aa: CASSVDLGGMPYEQYF; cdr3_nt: TGTGCCAGCAGCGTAGATCTTGGGGGGATGCCCTACGAGCAGTACTTC